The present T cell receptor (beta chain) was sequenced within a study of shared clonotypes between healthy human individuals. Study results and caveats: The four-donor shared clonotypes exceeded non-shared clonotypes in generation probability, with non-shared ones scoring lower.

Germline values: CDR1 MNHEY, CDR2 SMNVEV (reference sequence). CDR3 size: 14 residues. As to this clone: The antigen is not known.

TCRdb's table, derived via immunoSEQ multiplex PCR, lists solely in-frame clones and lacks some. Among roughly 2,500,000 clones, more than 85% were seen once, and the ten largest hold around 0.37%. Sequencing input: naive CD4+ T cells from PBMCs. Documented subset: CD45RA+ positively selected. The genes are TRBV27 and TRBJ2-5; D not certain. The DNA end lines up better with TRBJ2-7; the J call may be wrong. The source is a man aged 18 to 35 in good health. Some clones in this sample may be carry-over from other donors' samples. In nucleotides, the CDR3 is TGTGCCAGCAGCCCCCAGACTGGGCGCCTCGAGCAGTACTTC. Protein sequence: CASSPQTGRLEQYF.